This passage covers 28 T cell receptor beta chains from one sample sequenced in a study of neoadjuvant anti-PD-1 for oral cavity cancer. This table comes from immunoSEQ multiplex PCR, and its TCRdb copy is limited to in-frame clones, with some not included. The table includes some 17,000 clones, roughly 70% detected once. The material sequenced was PBMCs, taken before nivolumab (anti-PD-1) treatment. These receptor sequences come from a person aged 40 to 85 with oral cavity squamous cell carcinoma.

The chain uses TRBV5-1 and TRBJ2-5; perhaps TRBD2 as D (6 bases). Trimming took off 4 bases at V and 2 bases at J, with 12 bases between the two ends. CDR3 length equals 14 residues. Germline-derived CDR1 and CDR2 are SGHRS and YFSETQ. The CDR3 region is CASSLSSAQETQYF. The CDR3 DNA follows: TGCGCCAGCAGCCTATCTAGCGCACAAGAGACCCAGTACTTC.

The V call is TRBV30, the J call TRBJ2-7; D is uncertain. This CDR3 is 15 amino acids long. The germline V and J ends were trimmed by 2 bases and 6 bases, with 20 bases remaining between them. Germline V gene sequence: CDR1 GTSNPN, CDR2 SVGIG (reference sequence). Here the CDR3 reads CAWSPLVLVLSEQYF. The CDR3 nucleotides are TGTGCCTGGAGTCCCCTTGTACTGGTCCTATCCGAGCAGTACTTC.

The V and J genes are TRBV6-6 and TRBJ2-1; a weak D match, TRBD2 (6 bases). This CDR3 region has 13 residues. In germline, CDR1 is MNHNY, CDR2 SVGAGI (reference sequence). Deletions cut 2 bases from V and 6 bases from J, with 8 bases between. CDR3 nucleotides: TGTGCCAGCAGTTACACGACTAGCAATGAGCAGTTCTTC. It encodes CASSYTTSNEQFF.

In its sample, this clone was seen once. J is TRBJ2-5 and V is TRBV15; 7 bases map to TRBD1. The CDR3 spans 15 residues. The germline gives CDR1 LNHNV, CDR2 YYDKDF (reference sequence). V shed 5 bases and J 10 bases; nucleotides not matched to a gene: 16. Here the CDR3 DNA reads TGTGCCACCAGCGGAGGACAGGATATTAGGAACCACCAGTACTTC. Translating it yields CATSGGQDIRNHQYF.

This rearrangement joins TRBV19 to TRBJ1-5, with D tentatively TRBD1 (6 bases). This CDR3 region has 14 residues. Between the trimmed V and J ends, which lost 2 bases and 7 bases, there was a span of 12 bases. From germline, CDR1 is LNHDA and CDR2 SQIVND (reference sequence). The CDR3 protein is CASSIRGARQPQHF. For the CDR3, the DNA is TGTGCCAGTAGTATAAGGGGGGCGAGACAGCCCCAGCATTTT.

In this sample, this clone turned up a few times. The chain employs TRBV19 and TRBJ2-7, with 8 bases identical to TRBD2. This CDR3 region has 17 residues. The germline V gene encodes CDR1 LNHDA and CDR2 SQIVND (reference sequence). The junction had 15 bases not matched to a gene; V was cut back by 4 bases and J by 4 bases. CDR3 DNA sequence: TGTGCCAGTAGTACAGGTAGAGCGGGAGCCAATATATACGAGCAGTACTTC. Its translation: CASSTGRAGANIYEQYF.

In its sample, this clone was seen a few times. This sequence joins TRBV6-6 and TRBJ2-1; a possible D gene is TRBD2 (6 bases). Between the trimmed V and J ends, which lost 6 bases and 8 bases, there was a span of 14 bases. Germline-derived CDR1 and CDR2 are MNHNY and SVGAGI (reference sequence). The length of the CDR3 is 13 residues. Here the CDR3 reads CASRPLAAHEQFF. The DNA for the CDR3 is TGTGCCAGCAGACCCTTAGCGGCCCATGAGCAGTTCTTC.

In its sample, this clone was seen a few times. Here the CDR3 reads CSASYVNTEAFF. The CDR3 DNA reads TGCAGCGCTAGTTACGTTAACACTGAAGCTTTCTTT. The J gene is TRBJ1-1, the V gene TRBV29-1, with no clear D. Between the trimmed V and J ends, which lost 7 bases and 2 bases, there was a span of 11 bases. This CDR3 contains 12 residues. Germline CDR1 and CDR2: SQVTM and ANQGSEA.

Only a few counts were recorded for this clone. The genes are TRBV5-1 and TRBJ2-1; 7 bases line up with TRBD1. Germline values: CDR1 SGHRS, CDR2 YFSETQ. V gave up 0 bases and J gave up 3 bases; unmatched junction bases: 3. The CDR3 has 15 residues. CDR3 sequence: CASSLGGQNYNEQFF. CDR3 nucleotide sequence: TGCGCCAGCAGCTTGGGGGGACAGAACTACAATGAGCAGTTCTTC.

This clone was seen only a few times. V usage is TRBV6-5 and J usage is TRBJ2-1, with TRBD2 matching over 9 bases. CDR1 is MNHEY and CDR2 is SVGAGI in the germline V gene. With V trimmed by 4 bases and J by 9 bases, 7 bases remained unmatched. This CDR3 is 14 amino acids long. The CDR3 bases are TGTGCCAGCAGTTTGGCGGGAGGGCCCAGTGAGCAGTTCTTC. Its translation: CASSLAGGPSEQFF.

The chain joins TRBV7-8 to TRBJ2-5; D might be TRBD1 or TRBD2, each matching 5 bases. The CDR3 extends over 14 amino acids. V was trimmed by 5 bases and J by 5 bases, leaving 15 bases between them. Germline V gene sequence: CDR1 SGHVS, CDR2 FQNEAQ. The CDR3 spells CASSTLTGRETQYF. DNA of the CDR3: TGTGCCAGCAGCACCCTTACGGGGCGCGAGACCCAGTACTTC.

The chain carries TRBV7-9 and TRBJ2-1; unclear D gene. The CDR3 sequence is 16 residues long. Germline CDR1 and CDR2: SEHNR and FQNEAQ (reference sequence). The V end was cut by 5 bases, the J end by 8 bases, with 22 bases between. This CDR3 reads CASSLRLAERGDEQFF. The CDR3 nucleotides read TGTGCCAGCAGCCTCAGATTAGCAGAAAGAGGCGATGAGCAGTTCTTC.

The chain combines TRBV6-5 with TRBJ1-5; 7 bases map to TRBD1. V lost 4 bases, J lost 4 bases, and 7 bases stayed unmatched. Germline V lookup: CDR1 MNHEY, CDR2 SVGAGI. The length of the CDR3 is 15 residues. The CDR3 DNA sequence: TGTGCCAGCAGTTCTCGGGGACAGTTGAATCAGCCCCAGCATTTT. This codes for CASSSRGQLNQPQHF.

V is TRBV7-9 and J is TRBJ2-7, with 9 bases matching TRBD1. The CDR3 is made up of 14 amino acids. Trimming at V came to 4 bases and at J to 6 bases, leaving 7 bases not matched to a gene. Germline CDR1 is SEHNR and CDR2 is FQNEAQ (reference sequence). Written as DNA, the CDR3 is TGTGCCAGCAGCTCCTGGACAGGGGCAGGCGAGCAGTACTTC. Translation gives CASSSWTGAGEQYF.

This clone was counted only a few times. The chain combines TRBV28 with TRBJ1-4; possible D gene TRBD1, 6 bases. The germline CDR1 and CDR2 sequences are MDHEN and SYDVKM. CDR3 length: 14 amino acids. Trimming shortened V by 3 bases and J by 11 bases, and 16 bases separated the two germline ends. DNA for the CDR3: TGTGCCAGCAGTTTTTTGGGGGCAAAGAGGAAACTGTTTTTT. It translates to CASSFLGAKRKLFF. Looking up the rest from reference TRBV28 and TRBJ1-4 gives the full variable domain: DVKVTQSSRYLVKRTGEKVFLECVQDMDHENMFWYRQDPGLGLRLIYFSYDVKMKEKGDIPEGYSVSREKKERFSLILESASTNQTSMYLCASSFLGAKRKLFFGSGTQLSVL.

This clone has only one observation. The CDR3 loop is CASRPGQGAGYGYTF. CDR3 sequence (DNA): TGTGCCAGCAGACCCGGACAGGGGGCAGGGTATGGCTACACCTTC. V is TRBV6-1 and J is TRBJ1-2; 11 bases fit TRBD1. CDR3 length: 15 amino acids. The J segment lost 5 bases and the V segment lost 6 bases, leaving 8 bases of the junction unmatched. CDR1 MNHNS and CDR2 SASEGT come from the germline V gene.

This clone was counted only a few times. The chain employs TRBV27 and TRBJ2-1; 9 nucleotides match TRBD1. The CDR3 is made up of 15 amino acids. V shed 5 bases, J shed 7 bases, and the junction held 9 bases outside the gene matches. CDR1 is MNHEY and CDR2 is SMNVEV in the germline V gene (reference sequence). The CDR3 DNA reads as TGTGCCAGCAGTCCTGGCGGGACAGGGACGAATGAGCAGTTCTTC. Its protein is CASSPGGTGTNEQFF.

The genes are TRBV5-1 and TRBJ2-3; TRBD2 is a possible D gene (6 bases). The CDR3 is 15 residues long. V lost 3 bases to trimming and J lost 6 bases, with 17 bases between them. Germline lookup yields CDR1 SGHRS and CDR2 YFSETQ. CDR3 sequence reads: CASSWEALAGDTQYF. CDR3 sequence (DNA): TGCGCCAGCAGCTGGGAAGCACTAGCTGGGGATACGCAGTATTTT. Combining the CDR3 with reference TRBV5-1 and TRBJ2-3 gives the whole variable domain KAGVTQTPRYLIKTRGQQVTLSCSPISGHRSVSWYQQTPGQGLQFLFEYFSETQRNKGNFPGRFSGRQFSNSRSEMNVSTLELGDSALYLCASSWEALAGDTQYFGPGTRLTVL.

V gene TRBV6-5 combines with J gene TRBJ1-1; the D is unclear. CDR3 length equals 12 residues. The V end lost 6 bases, the J end lost 8 bases, and 13 bases lay between the germline ends. CDR1 is MNHEY and CDR2 is SVGAGI in the germline V gene. DNA for the CDR3: TGTGCCAGCAGCCGCCGGACGGGAGAAGCTTTCTTT. Protein product: CASSRRTGEAFF.

This clone showed up just a few times. This chain connects TRBV19 to TRBJ2-2; D unclear. The CDR3 sequence is 14 residues long. V gave up 10 bases and J gave up 2 bases, with 14 bases separating them. Germline CDR1 LNHDA, CDR2 SQIVND (reference sequence). CDR3 region: CAIGPTPNTGELFF. The CDR3 nucleotides read TGTGCCATCGGACCCACCCCAAACACCGGGGAGCTGTTTTTT.

The chain has TRBV7-2 and TRBJ2-5; D perhaps matches TRBD2 (6 bases). The germline CDR1 and CDR2 sequences are SGHTA and FQGNSA. This CDR3 spans 15 amino acids. The V end was cut by 0 bases, the J end by 4 bases, with 12 bases between. The CDR3 DNA follows: TGTGCCAGCAGCTTAGCGGGGACTGAGAGAGAGACCCAGTACTTC. Residues: CASSLAGTERETQYF. The whole variable domain, remainder taken from reference TRBV7-2 and TRBJ2-5, is GAGVSQSPSNKVTEKGKDVELRCDPISGHTALYWYRQSLGQGLEFLIYFQGNSAPDKSGLPSDRFSAERTGGSVSTLTIQRTQQEDSAVYLCASSLAGTERETQYFGPGTRLLVL.

V usage is TRBV6-1 and J usage is TRBJ2-7, with D possibly matching TRBD1 (6 bases). The V gene's germline CDR1 is MNHNS and CDR2 SASEGT. The CDR3 is 15 amino acids. The V end was cut by 1 base, the J end by 2 bases, with 12 bases between. Here the CDR3 reads CASSEGYGGAYEQYF. CDR3 DNA sequence: TGTGCCAGCAGTGAAGGGTATGGGGGCGCCTACGAGCAGTACTTC.

This clone occurred a few times. The junction shows a germline mismatch at one end, possibly a read error. The V and J genes are TRBV11-2 and TRBJ2-1; 10 bases map to TRBD2. Germline V lookup: CDR1 SGHAT, CDR2 FQNNGV. This CDR3 spans 15 amino acids. The DNA for the CDR3 is TGTGCCAGCAGCTTAGATCGTGGAGCGGGAGGGCTTGGGATCTTC. It yields the protein CASSLDRGAGGLGIF.

In this sample, this clone turned up a few times. The V and J genes are TRBV28 and TRBJ1-5; D gene uncertain. Deletions cut 3 bases from V and 11 bases from J, with 14 bases between. The CDR3 is 13 amino acids. Per germline, CDR1 MDHEN and CDR2 SYDVKM. The DNA for the CDR3 is TGTGCCAGCAGTTTTTACCTGTCTGGAGCCCAGCATTTT. Translated: CASSFYLSGAQHF.

V and J are TRBV10-3 and TRBJ1-2; D might be TRBD1 (5 bases). The CDR3 contains 15 residues. Trimming removed 3 bases from V and 0 bases from J, with 11 bases in between. In germline, CDR1 is ENHRY, CDR2 SYGVKD. Here the CDR3 reads CAISDSGTANYGYTF. CDR3 DNA sequence: TGTGCCATCAGTGACTCGGGGACGGCTAACTATGGCTACACCTTC.

This clone was picked up a small number of times. This chain's CDR3 is CASSLDGTGDNEQFF. The DNA for the CDR3 is TGCGCCAGCAGTCTAGACGGGACAGGGGACAATGAGCAGTTCTTC. The chain joins TRBV10-2 to TRBJ2-1, with TRBD1 matching 10 bases. The germline CDR1 and CDR2 sequences are WSHSY and SAAADI. This CDR3 is 15 amino acids long. The ends lost 5 bases at V and 5 bases at J; junction bases unmatched: 6.

This clone has just one count. The CDR3 sequence is CAWSLGVSRETQYF. CDR3 in DNA: TGTGCCTGGAGTCTGGGAGTTTCTCGAGAGACCCAGTACTTC. The gene calls are TRBV30 and TRBJ2-5, with D perhaps TRBD2 (5 bases). Trimming pared 2 bases from V and 4 bases from J, leaving 14 bases between. The germline CDR1 and CDR2 sequences are GTSNPN and SVGIG (reference sequence). The length of the CDR3 is 14 residues.

Written as DNA, the CDR3 is TGTGCCATCAGTGAAAAGCCCGGGACAGGGGGGAGAGAGACCCAGTACTTC. Its translation: CAISEKPGTGGRETQYF. This chain links TRBV10-3 with TRBJ2-5, with 11 bases aligning to TRBD1. With V trimmed by 3 bases and J by 4 bases, 10 bases remained unmatched. The CDR3 runs 17 residues. The germline V gene has CDR1 ENHRY and CDR2 SYGVKD.